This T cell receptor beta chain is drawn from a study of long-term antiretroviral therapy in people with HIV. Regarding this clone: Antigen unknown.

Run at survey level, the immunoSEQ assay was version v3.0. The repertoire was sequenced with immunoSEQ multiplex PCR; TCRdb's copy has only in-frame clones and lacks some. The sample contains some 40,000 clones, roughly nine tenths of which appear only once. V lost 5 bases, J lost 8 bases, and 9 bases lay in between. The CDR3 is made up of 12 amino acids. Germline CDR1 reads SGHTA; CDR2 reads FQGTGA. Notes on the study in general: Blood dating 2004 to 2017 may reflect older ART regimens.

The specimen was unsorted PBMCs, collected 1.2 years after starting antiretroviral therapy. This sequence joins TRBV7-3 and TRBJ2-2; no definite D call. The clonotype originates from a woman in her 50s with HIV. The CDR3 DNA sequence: TGTGCCAGCAGCCACACTTGGGGGGAGCTGTTTTTT. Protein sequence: CASSHTWGELFF.